Included here is one T cell receptor beta chain sequence, with context. Participant-reported clinical history was the basis for cohort assignment. Symptom resolution, clearance, or two negative PCRs marked donors in Cohort 3 as recovered. Some clones are missing from TCRdb's copy, which holds only in-frame ones; the method was immunoSEQ multiplex PCR. Counted here are about 280,000 clones, about 85% occurring once; the ten biggest clones make up about 2.5%. This sample stems from a study of blood T cell repertoires in COVID-19. The length of the CDR3 is 14 residues. Germline loops: CDR1 SGHTA, CDR2 FQGNSA. V lost 5 bases to trimming and J lost 1 base; unmatched junction nucleotides: 4.

The V call is TRBV7-2, the J call TRBJ1-1; TRBD1 agrees at 7 bases. The sample consisted of PBMCs or T cells enriched from blood (not recorded which). The receptor comes from a woman aged 45 to 65 who had recovered from COVID-19. CDR3 nucleotide sequence: TGTGCCAGCAGCGACAGGGTTCGGAACACTGAAGCTTTCTTT. Its protein is CASSDRVRNTEAFF.